A single T cell receptor beta chain is shown here with its context. TCRdb's copy holds only in-frame clones and misses some; the assay was immunoSEQ multiplex PCR. This sample has about 150,000 clones, with about 80% found just once. Germline V gene lookup returns CDR1 ENHRY and CDR2 SYGVKD. The CDR3 consists of 16 residues. V was cut by 6 bases and J by 0 bases, with 15 bases left in between. These data originate in a study of blood T cell repertoires in COVID-19. Study overall: Both acute and convalescent COVID-19 samples were obtained from the United States, Italy and Spain.

Sequences were obtained from peripheral blood. The source of this sequence is a woman of 80 years or more with acute or convalescent COVID-19. V gene TRBV10-3 combines with J gene TRBJ1-3; D might be TRBD1 (6 bases). In nucleotides, the CDR3 is TGTGCCATCAGCCGGGACACCAGTTACTCTGGAAACACCATATATTTT. This gives the protein CAISRDTSYSGNTIYF.